These 24 T cell receptor beta chains were all obtained from the same sample, sequenced in a study of T-cell memory formation after mild COVID-19 (dated by TCRdb to the early 2020s). The library was generated by 5' RACE. For sequencing, an Illumina NovaSeq 6000 was employed. The raw public reads went through TCRdb reprocessing: fastp at Q25, MiXCR clone calling, in-frame beta chains kept. Entries that share a CDR3 protein sequence are merged under the most common genes and DNA. The sample includes 150,000 to 200,000 distinct CDR3 sequences, with roughly 17% observed a single time. The ten biggest clones cover roughly 1.9% of the sample. The sequencing sample was made of PBMCs or a T cell subset sorted from them (not recorded which). The receptors were sampled from an adult woman who had mild COVID-19 (a few samples of this study predate the infection). The sample titles of this study are shuffled in the database, so cell type and time point are left out; the donor was told from shared clones.

The V gene is TRBV30, the J gene TRBJ2-2; D gene ambiguous. V lost 7 bases to trimming and J lost 6 bases, with 6 bases between them. The germline V gene has CDR1 GTSNPN and CDR2 SVGIG (reference sequence). This CDR3 has 10 residues. DNA of the CDR3: TGTGCCTTAAGGGCCGGGGAGCTGTTTTTT. This codes for CALRAGELFF.

The V call is TRBV20-1, the J call TRBJ1-1; the D is unclear. The CDR3 sequence is 13 residues long. The germline V and J ends were trimmed by 5 bases and 2 bases, with 12 bases remaining between them. Germline loops: CDR1 DFQATT, CDR2 SNEGSKA (reference sequence). The CDR3 DNA is TGCAGTGCTCCTTCTCGGGCCAACACTGAAGCTTTCTTT. This gives the protein CSAPSRANTEAFF.

This clonotype was seen at least ten times. The CDR3 region is CASSSGRVFNEQFF. As DNA, the CDR3 is TGTGCCAGTAGTAGCGGGAGGGTATTCAATGAGCAGTTCTTC. This chain uses TRBV19 with TRBJ2-1; 9 nucleotides align to TRBD2. CDR1 is LNHDA, CDR2 SQIVND, per germline (reference sequence). The length of the CDR3 is 14 residues. J was trimmed by 6 bases and V by 4 bases; bases with no gene match: 4.

This clonotype was detected a few times. This chain connects TRBV5-1 to TRBJ2-1; D is possibly TRBD2 (6 bases). Germline CDR1 reads SGHRS; CDR2 reads YFSETQ. V was cut by 2 bases and J by 2 bases, with 14 bases left in between. The CDR3 consists of 16 residues. As DNA, the CDR3 is TGCGCCAGCAGCTTCGTAACGGGGGTCACCTACAATGAGCAGTTCTTC. Translation gives CASSFVTGVTYNEQFF.

The J gene is TRBJ2-4, the V gene TRBV5-1; TRBD2 matches 7 bases. Losses at the gene ends were 0 bases for V and 5 bases for J; bases not matched to a gene: 2. The germline CDR1 and CDR2 sequences are SGHRS and YFSETQ. The CDR3 length is 14 residues. The CDR3 reads CASSLGGSQNIQYF. CDR3 sequence (DNA): TGCGCCAGCAGCTTGGGCGGGAGCCAAAACATTCAGTACTTC.

This clonotype has more than one count but fewer than ten. The V gene is TRBV12-3 or TRBV12-4, the J gene TRBJ2-5; a possible D gene is TRBD1 (5 bases). Trimming left V 4 bases short and J 6 bases short, with 9 bases between. CDR3 length: 12 residues. The CDR3 DNA sequence: TGTGCCAGCAGTTGGACACTACAGACCCAGTACTTC. It encodes CASSWTLQTQYF.

The table lists this clonotype with many counts. The rearrangement links TRBV5-1 to TRBJ2-1; no clear D gene. The CDR3 is made up of 14 amino acids. Germline V gene lookup returns CDR1 SGHRS and CDR2 YFSETQ. Trimming cost V 0 bases and J 10 bases, with 14 bases left between them. The CDR3 is CASSLDFVSDEQFF. In DNA form, the CDR3 reads TGCGCCAGCAGCTTGGATTTTGTGAGCGACGAGCAGTTCTTC.

The rearrangement uses TRBV24-1 and TRBJ2-7; 7 nucleotides agree with TRBD1. Per the germline V gene, CDR1 is KGHDR and CDR2 is SFDVKD. Losses at the gene ends were 3 bases for V and 2 bases for J; bases not matched to a gene: 6. The CDR3 runs 15 residues. The CDR3 DNA reads as TGTGCCACCAGTGATCCAAGGGACAGAACCTACGAGCAGTACTTC. Amino acid sequence: CATSDPRDRTYEQYF.

The chain carries TRBV4-3 and TRBJ1-6, with 7 bases lining up with TRBD1. The CDR3 is made up of 17 amino acids. Trimming cost V 4 bases and J 7 bases; bases outside gene matches: 13. Germline lookup yields CDR1 LGHNA and CDR2 YSLEER. DNA for the CDR3: TGCGCCAGCAGCCCAGAACCTTTCGACAGGGAAAATTCACCCCTCCACTTT. Translated, it gives CASSPEPFDRENSPLHF.

The V and J genes are TRBV5-1 and TRBJ2-5; D gene uncertain. The CDR3 contains 14 residues. Germline V gives CDR1 SGHRS, CDR2 YFSETQ. Deletions cut 0 bases from V and 1 base from J, with 7 bases between. The CDR3 bases are TGCGCCAGCAGCTTGGTACCGGGCCAAGAGACCCAGTACTTC. Its protein product is CASSLVPGQETQYF.

The V call is TRBV30, the J call TRBJ2-2, with D uncertain. Germline V CDR1 and CDR2: GTSNPN, SVGIG (reference sequence). This CDR3 has 13 amino acids. V lost 0 bases and J 5 bases, leaving 7 bases between the germline ends. CDR3 region: CAWSVLGTGELFF. The CDR3 nucleotides are TGTGCCTGGAGTGTACTGGGTACCGGGGAGCTGTTTTTT.

J is TRBJ2-7 and V is TRBV18, with D perhaps being TRBD1 or TRBD2 (5 bases each). The CDR3 has 13 amino acids. From germline, CDR1 is KGHSH and CDR2 LQKENI. V was trimmed by 3 bases and J by 5 bases, leaving 11 bases between them. CDR3 nucleotides: TGTGCCAGCTCACCGATAGAGGGACACGAGCAGTACTTC. This translates into CASSPIEGHEQYF.

This clonotype was detected many times. V and J are TRBV5-1 and TRBJ2-5; D is undetermined. Germline loops: CDR1 SGHRS, CDR2 YFSETQ. V gave up 1 base and J gave up 4 bases, with 8 bases separating them. This CDR3 is built from 13 residues. CDR3 loop: CASSLTGGETQYF. In DNA, the CDR3 is TGCGCCAGCAGCTTGACGGGCGGAGAGACCCAGTACTTC. The full variable domain, its missing parts supplied by reference TRBV5-1 and TRBJ2-5, is KAGVTQTPRYLIKTRGQQVTLSCSPISGHRSVSWYQQTPGQGLQFLFEYFSETQRNKGNFPGRFSGRQFSNSRSEMNVSTLELGDSALYLCASSLTGGETQYFGPGTRLLVL.

This chain connects TRBV5-5 to TRBJ1-1; D gene uncertain. This CDR3 has 14 amino acids. V lost 0 bases and J lost 3, with 9 bases in between. CDR1 is SGHKS, CDR2 YYEKEE, per germline (reference sequence). As DNA, the CDR3 is TGTGCCAGCAGCTTGGATTCGGGTTACACTGAAGCTTTCTTT. Translation: CASSLDSGYTEAFF.

The rearrangement joins TRBV30 to TRBJ2-3; 11 bases are shared with TRBD1. Losses at the gene ends were 0 bases for V and 3 bases for J; bases not matched to a gene: 8. Germline V gene data show CDR1 as GTSNPN and CDR2 as SVGIG (reference sequence). The CDR3 is 17 residues long. The CDR3 DNA sequence: TGTGCCTGGAGTGTTCGTAGGGACAGGGGGAGGACAGATACGCAGTATTTT. Protein product: CAWSVRRDRGRTDTQYF.

V is TRBV5-5 and J is TRBJ1-4; weak D call: TRBD1 (5 bases). Trimming left V 3 bases short and J 7 bases short, with 13 bases between. Per the germline V gene, CDR1 is SGHKS and CDR2 is YYEKEE (reference sequence). The CDR3 totals 14 residues. The CDR3 DNA follows: TGTGCCAGCAGCTACCGGGGGGACGGTGAAAAACTGTTTTTT. It yields the protein CASSYRGDGEKLFF.

This chain links TRBV5-1 with TRBJ2-1; D gene unclear. Deletions cut 3 bases from V and 2 bases from J, with 9 bases between. Per germline, CDR1 SGHRS and CDR2 YFSETQ. The length of the CDR3 is 14 residues. CDR3 sequence reads: CASSSRTAYNEQFF. The CDR3 coding sequence is TGCGCCAGCAGCTCAAGAACAGCCTACAATGAGCAGTTCTTC. The full variable domain, rest sourced from reference TRBV5-1 and TRBJ2-1, is KAGVTQTPRYLIKTRGQQVTLSCSPISGHRSVSWYQQTPGQGLQFLFEYFSETQRNKGNFPGRFSGRQFSNSRSEMNVSTLELGDSALYLCASSSRTAYNEQFFGPGTRLTVL.

This clonotype has a handful of counts. The chain couples TRBV20-1 to TRBJ1-2; D is uncertain. This CDR3 comprises 12 residues. Trimming stripped 1 base from V and 10 bases from J, with 13 bases between. Germline-derived CDR1 and CDR2 are DFQATT and SNEGSKA (reference sequence). CDR3 bases: TGCAGTGCTAGAGTAGCCGGAGAATCCTACACCTTC. Protein: CSARVAGESYTF.

At least ten counts were recorded for this clonotype. The chain links TRBV6-5 to TRBJ2-7, with 10 bases that match TRBD1. V shed 6 bases and J 4 bases; nucleotides not matched to a gene: 6. The germline gives CDR1 MNHEY, CDR2 SVGAGI. There are 14 residues in the CDR3. In DNA, the CDR3 is TGTGCCAGCAGAAGACAGGGGGCGAGTTACGAGCAGTACTTC. Protein: CASRRQGASYEQYF.

The table lists this clonotype with a few counts. The chain joins TRBV7-6 to TRBJ2-6; either TRBD1 or TRBD2 may fit D (6 bases each). The CDR3 has 21 residues. The germline V gene encodes CDR1 SGHVS and CDR2 FNYEAQ. V was trimmed by 2 bases and J by 3 bases, leaving 26 bases between them. The CDR3 region is CASSLSRDGGTSSFGANVLTF. CDR3 coding DNA: TGTGCCAGCAGCTTATCCCGTGATGGAGGGACATCATCGTTTGGGGCCAACGTCCTGACTTTC.

The chain is built from TRBV4-1 and TRBJ1-1; 8 bases match TRBD1. The germline gives CDR1 MGHRA, CDR2 YSYEKL. The CDR3 sequence is 16 residues long. Trimming took 5 bases from V and 1 from J; bases not matched to a gene: 9. Here the CDR3 reads CASSSGQGGTNTEAFF. Written as DNA, the CDR3 is TGCGCCAGCAGCAGCGGACAGGGTGGTACGAACACTGAAGCTTTCTTT.

This clonotype was detected a few times. This chain connects TRBV2 to TRBJ1-5, with TRBD1 identical over 8 bases. Germline V lookup: CDR1 SNHLY, CDR2 FYNNEI. The ends lost 6 bases at V and 6 bases at J; junction bases unmatched: 4. This CDR3 has 13 residues. In nucleotides, the CDR3 is TGTGCCAGCAGCGCGACAGGGGTTCAGCCCCAGCATTTT. Translated: CASSATGVQPQHF.

This clonotype was recorded many times. This sequence joins TRBV5-6 and TRBJ2-3; D is unclear. Germline V gene data show CDR1 as SGHDT and CDR2 as YYEEEE. The CDR3 totals 15 residues. V lost 1 base, J lost 0 bases, and 9 bases lay in between. The CDR3: CASSLMSASTDTQYF. The CDR3 region has the DNA TGTGCCAGCAGCTTGATGTCAGCTAGCACAGATACGCAGTATTTT.

The V and J genes are TRBV20-1 and TRBJ2-3; D perhaps matches TRBD2 (6 bases). CDR1 and CDR2 (germline): DFQATT, SNEGSKA (reference sequence). V lost 6 bases to trimming and J lost 8 bases, with 21 bases between them. This CDR3 is built from 14 residues. CDR3 loop: CSARRDRRTPTQYF. The CDR3 DNA sequence: TGCAGTGCCCGGCGGGACCGTCGGACTCCTACGCAGTATTTT.